This passage covers 29 T cell receptor beta chains from one sample sequenced in a study of cytomegalovirus exposure and HLA in healthy donors. PCR used 60 Vbeta primers and 13 Jbeta primers. Sequencing was performed with immunoSEQ multiplex PCR; in TCRdb, only in-frame clones are kept and a portion is missing. This sample has about 93,000 clones, with around 78% found just once. Sequencing used PBMCs. All receptors come from a man aged 25 to 45 in good health and CMV-seronegative.

The chain is built from TRBV19 and TRBJ1-5; tentatively, D is TRBD1 (6 bases). V lost 9 bases to trimming and J lost 5 bases, with 11 bases between them. The CDR3 totals 12 residues. Germline V lookup: CDR1 LNHDA, CDR2 SQIVND (reference sequence). CDR3 residues: CASQQGYQPQHF. CDR3 nucleotide sequence: TGTGCCAGCCAACAGGGTTATCAGCCCCAGCATTTT.

The sample holds a few counts of this clone. The chain joins TRBV5-1 to TRBJ2-1; TRBD2 might be the D (5 bases). V gave up 1 base and J gave up 0 bases, with 17 bases separating them. Germline values: CDR1 SGHRS, CDR2 YFSETQ. The CDR3 loop spans 18 amino acids. The CDR3 sequence: CASSLYQRTFVSYNEQFF. In DNA form, the CDR3 reads TGCGCCAGCAGCTTGTACCAGCGGACCTTTGTCTCCTACAATGAGCAGTTCTTC.

The chain combines TRBV5-1 with TRBJ2-5; a weak D match, TRBD2 (7 bases). The CDR3 runs to 15 residues. Germline V gives CDR1 SGHRS, CDR2 YFSETQ. Between the trimmed V and J ends, which lost 4 bases and 2 bases, there was a span of 15 bases. The CDR3 here is CASSPGGQGQETQYF. CDR3 DNA: TGCGCCAGCAGCCCCGGGGGGCAGGGGCAAGAGACCCAGTACTTC.

The V and J genes are TRBV28 and TRBJ1-2; 12 bases match TRBD1. V lost 4 bases, J lost 8 bases, and 5 bases stayed unmatched. This CDR3 contains 14 residues. Germline-derived CDR1 and CDR2 are MDHEN and SYDVKM. CDR3 in amino acids: CASSSGQGAQGYTF. The CDR3, as DNA: TGTGCCAGCAGTTCGGGACAGGGGGCGCAGGGCTACACCTTC.

The chain is built from TRBV4-1 and TRBJ2-1, with TRBD1 matching 9 bases. Germline V lookup: CDR1 MGHRA, CDR2 YSYEKL. The CDR3 length is 15 residues. V lost 2 bases and J lost 5; bases outside the gene matches: 4. The CDR3 nucleotides read TGCGCCAGCAGCCAACGTTGGGACAGGGACAATGAGCAGTTCTTC. This gives the protein CASSQRWDRDNEQFF.

The chain has TRBV5-1 and TRBJ2-1, with TRBD2 matching over 7 bases. Unmatched junction bases numbered 9, after V lost 7 bases and J lost 5 bases. The germline V gene encodes CDR1 SGHRS and CDR2 YFSETQ. The CDR3 runs 14 residues. In nucleotides, the CDR3 is TGCGCCAGCTCCCGTGGGGAGGGGAACAATGAGCAGTTCTTC. Translation gives CASSRGEGNNEQFF.

J is TRBJ2-1 and V is TRBV7-3; TRBD2 matches at 7 bases. The CDR3 spans 19 residues. Germline values: CDR1 SGHTA, CDR2 FQGTGA. Trimming removed 1 base from V and 4 bases from J; junction bases left unmatched: 16. The CDR3 nucleotides read TGTGCCAGCAGCTTAAGTCCTGTGGGGGGGTTTATGCGATACAATGAGCAGTTCTTC. Translated: CASSLSPVGGFMRYNEQFF.

The chain is built from TRBV4-2 and TRBJ2-3, with 9 bases aligning to TRBD1. The trim removed 5 bases at V and 4 bases at J, leaving 4 bases unmatched. Germline CDR1 and CDR2: LGHNA and YNFKEQ. This CDR3 has 14 residues. CDR3 amino acids: CASSVNRGPDTQYF. CDR3 in DNA: TGTGCCAGCAGCGTAAACAGGGGGCCAGATACGCAGTATTTT.

Turning to this clone: This same CDR3 is encoded by further DNA sequences in the sample. This sequence joins TRBV28 and TRBJ1-2, with D hard to call. CDR3 length equals 12 residues. The V gene's germline CDR1 is MDHEN and CDR2 SYDVKM. V was clipped by 3 bases and J by 4 bases, with 6 bases between them. Written as DNA, the CDR3 is TGTGCCAGCAGTTTCTCAGGCTATGGCTACACCTTC. Residues: CASSFSGYGYTF.

This chain joins TRBV7-2 and TRBJ2-3; 7 nucleotides align to TRBD1. This CDR3 region has 14 residues. The germline V gene encodes CDR1 SGHTA and CDR2 FQGNSA. After removal of 6 bases from V and 4 bases from J, the junction contained 7 bases not matched to a gene. The CDR3 bases are TGTGCCAGCAGTCTCCTTACAGGGGCAGATACGCAGTATTTT. Translation: CASSLLTGADTQYF.

J is TRBJ2-2 and V is TRBV4-2, with TRBD2 matching 11 bases. CDR3 size: 17 residues. The V segment lost 2 bases and the J segment 4 bases; nucleotides outside the gene matches: 6. Per the germline V gene, CDR1 is LGHNA and CDR2 is YNFKEQ. The CDR3 here is CASSQSPLAGGTGELFF. The DNA of the CDR3 is TGTGCCAGCAGCCAATCTCCGCTAGCGGGAGGCACCGGGGAGCTGTTTTTT.

This clone was seen only a few times. The chain combines TRBV5-1 with TRBJ1-1, with 7 nucleotides matching TRBD1. The CDR3 is 13 amino acids. Trimming cost V 1 base and J 3 bases; bases outside gene matches: 0. CDR1 and CDR2 from the germline V gene are SGHRS and YFSETQ. CDR3 sequence: CASSLTGDTEAFF. CDR3 in DNA: TGCGCCAGCAGCTTGACAGGGGACACTGAAGCTTTCTTT.

The chain has TRBV15 and TRBJ2-3; 8 bases align to TRBD1. The junction had 8 bases not matched to a gene; V was cut back by 7 bases and J by 5 bases. The V gene's germline CDR1 is LNHNV and CDR2 YYDKDF (reference sequence). This CDR3 comprises 14 residues. This chain's CDR3 is CATKEDRARDTQYF. CDR3 bases: TGTGCCACCAAAGAGGACAGGGCGAGAGATACGCAGTATTTT.

This rearrangement joins TRBV7-3 to TRBJ1-2; D is possibly TRBD1 (6 bases). The CDR3 length is 13 residues. The V gene lost 2 bases and the J gene lost 6 bases, with 10 bases spanning the gap. Germline V gives CDR1 SGHTA, CDR2 FQGTGA. The CDR3: CASSLLGDNGYTF. CDR3 DNA: TGTGCCAGCAGCTTATTAGGGGACAATGGCTACACCTTC.

The CDR3 here is CASRDRATDTQYF. In DNA form, the CDR3 reads TGTGCCAGTAGAGACAGGGCCACAGATACGCAGTATTTT. V is TRBV19 and J is TRBJ2-3, with TRBD1 identical over 7 bases. Germline assignment: CDR1 LNHDA and CDR2 SQIVND (reference sequence). V gave up 6 bases and J gave up 2 bases; unmatched junction bases: 2. The CDR3 is 13 amino acids.

This clone appeared a few times. This chain connects TRBV4-3 to TRBJ1-1; 7 nucleotides align to TRBD1. With V trimmed by 1 base and J by 8 bases, 7 bases remained unmatched. The CDR3 is 14 residues long. Germline V lookup: CDR1 LGHNA, CDR2 YSLEER. The CDR3 region is CASSQGMGQREAFF. CDR3 nucleotides: TGCGCCAGCAGCCAAGGTATGGGACAGAGAGAAGCTTTCTTT.

The chain links TRBV7-9 to TRBJ2-5, with a possible D match to TRBD1 (7 bases). The V gene lost 7 bases and the J gene lost 5 bases, with 17 bases spanning the gap. Per the germline V gene, CDR1 is SEHNR and CDR2 is FQNEAQ (reference sequence). CDR3 length equals 14 residues. The CDR3 region has the DNA TGTGCCAGCACCGCAGGAGGGGGCTCGGAGACCCAGTACTTC. Protein product: CASTAGGGSETQYF.

This chain uses TRBV19 with TRBJ1-4; no firm D call. The CDR3 covers 14 residues. The V gene lost 4 bases and the J gene lost 3 bases, with 9 bases spanning the gap. Germline-derived CDR1 and CDR2 are LNHDA and SQIVND (reference sequence). The DNA for the CDR3 is TGTGCCAGTAGTAGTGCCGGGGCTAATGAAAAACTGTTTTTT. It translates to CASSSAGANEKLFF.

The rearrangement links TRBV6-1 to TRBJ1-1; maybe TRBD1 (6 bases). The length of the CDR3 is 15 residues. The germline V gene encodes CDR1 MNHNS and CDR2 SASEGT. Deletions cut 2 bases from V and 2 bases from J, with 12 bases between. The CDR3: CASSEFRDTNTEAFF. CDR3 DNA sequence: TGTGCCAGCAGTGAATTCAGGGACACTAACACTGAAGCTTTCTTT.

The chain has TRBV5-4 and TRBJ2-3; TRBD2 is a possible D gene (5 bases). Trimming removed 0 bases at V and 0 bases at J, with 11 bases between. Per germline, CDR1 SGHNT and CDR2 YYREEE (reference sequence). This CDR3 comprises 16 residues. CDR3 residues: CASSLAISESTDTQYF. The DNA of the CDR3 is TGTGCCAGCAGCTTGGCGATTAGCGAAAGCACAGATACGCAGTATTTT.

The chain recombines TRBV6-1 with TRBJ2-1; 7 nucleotides align to TRBD1. The CDR3 has 15 amino acids. V was pared by 6 bases and J by 10 bases, with 15 bases of the junction left unmatched. Germline CDR1 reads MNHNS; CDR2 reads SASEGT. The CDR3 spells CASRKSRQGLGEQFF. The CDR3 coding sequence is TGTGCCAGCAGGAAGAGCAGACAGGGTTTGGGAGAGCAGTTCTTC.

V gene TRBV9 combines with J gene TRBJ2-1, with 11 bases matching TRBD2. The length of the CDR3 is 18 residues. V trimming: 3 bases; J trimming: 0 bases; junction bases outside the gene matches: 8. The germline gives CDR1 SGDLS, CDR2 YYNGEE. CDR3 DNA: TGTGCCAGCAGCGGGAGAGTAGCGGGGGGGTTCTCCTACAATGAGCAGTTCTTC. This encodes CASSGRVAGGFSYNEQFF. The full variable domain, completed using reference TRBV9 and TRBJ2-1, is DSGVTQTPKHLITATGQRVTLRCSPRSGDLSVYWYQQSLDQGLQFLIQYYNGEERAKGNILERFSAQQFPDLHSELNLSSLELGDSALYFCASSGRVAGGFSYNEQFFGPGTRLTVL.

Worth noting for this clone: The same CDR3 also results from other DNA sequences found in this sample. The chain recombines TRBV2 with TRBJ2-5, with a weak D call TRBD1 (5 bases). CDR3 length: 14 amino acids. Looked up from germline, CDR1 is SNHLY and CDR2 is FYNNEI. Trimming removed 4 bases from V and 3 bases from J, with 12 bases in between. The CDR3 loop is CASSVWAREETQYF. CDR3 coding DNA: TGTGCCAGCAGTGTTTGGGCCAGGGAAGAGACCCAGTACTTC. The entire variable domain, with the rest obtained from reference TRBV2 and TRBJ2-5, is as follows: EPEVTQTPSHQVTQMGQEVILRCVPISNHLYFYWYRQILGQKVEFLVSFYNNEISEKSEIFDDQFSVERPDGSNFTLKIRSTKLEDSAMYFCASSVWAREETQYFGPGTRLLVL.

The chain couples TRBV7-3 to TRBJ1-1; D is uncertain. V lost 5 bases, J lost 7 bases, and 11 bases lay in between. This CDR3 spans 12 amino acids. Germline-derived CDR1 and CDR2 are SGHTA and FQGTGA. This CDR3 reads CASSLPRGEAFF. CDR3 DNA: TGTGCCAGCAGCCTACCGCGGGGTGAAGCTTTCTTT.

This clone was observed a single time. The CDR3: CASTRDYTGELFF. As DNA, the CDR3 is TGTGCCAGCACCAGGGACTACACCGGGGAGCTGTTTTTT. The V and J genes are TRBV2 and TRBJ2-2, with D tentatively TRBD2 (6 bases). The ends were cut back, 7 bases at V and 3 bases at J, with 9 bases in the middle. Germline CDR1 reads SNHLY; CDR2 reads FYNNEI. This CDR3 comprises 13 residues.

This clone was found a few times. Since no conserved phenylalanine or tryptophan closes the CDR3, a read error is the likely cause. No DNA is shown, since the ends of the CDR3 on it are uncertain; the CDR3 is the one TCRdb lists. The chain carries TRBV29-1 and TRBJ1-1; the D call of TRBD1 is as the table states it, not checked on the DNA. Termini included, the CDR3 measures 10 amino acids. Germline CDR1 reads SQVTM; CDR2 reads ANQGSEA. The CDR3 region is CSVEYMFGAE.

The chain carries TRBV5-1 and TRBJ1-1; 7 nucleotides agree with TRBD1. The CDR3 spans 14 residues. Germline values: CDR1 SGHRS, CDR2 YFSETQ. V dropped 0 bases and J dropped 11; count of bases not matched to a gene: 10. The CDR3 reads CASSLATGAVYAFF. The CDR3 nucleotides are TGCGCCAGCAGCTTGGCAACAGGGGCTGTTTACGCTTTCTTT. Supplemented by reference TRBV5-1 and TRBJ1-1, the full variable domain reads KAGVTQTPRYLIKTRGQQVTLSCSPISGHRSVSWYQQTPGQGLQFLFEYFSETQRNKGNFPGRFSGRQFSNSRSEMNVSTLELGDSALYLCASSLATGAVYAFFGQGTRLTVV.

V usage is TRBV29-1 and J usage is TRBJ1-1, with TRBD1 matching 7 bases. CDR1 is SQVTM and CDR2 is ANQGSEA in the germline V gene. This CDR3 comprises 15 residues. V trimming: 4 bases; J trimming: 0 bases; junction bases outside the gene matches: 8. DNA of the CDR3: TGCAGCGTTGCCCCCCAGGGGGTTCTGAACACTGAAGCTTTCTTT. Translating it yields CSVAPQGVLNTEAFF.

This clone was detected once. This chain joins TRBV30 and TRBJ1-2; D remains ambiguous. Germline assignment: CDR1 GTSNPN and CDR2 SVGIG (reference sequence). There are 18 residues in the CDR3. V was trimmed by 7 bases and J by 0 bases, leaving 27 bases between them. The CDR3 DNA follows: TGTGCCTCCCCCGACGGAGGTGGGAGATTTTTAGCTAACTATGGCTACACCTTC. It encodes CASPDGGGRFLANYGYTF.